The TCR beta chain described here comes from a study of a mutant IDH1 vaccine in newly diagnosed glioma. Specified time point: week 5, during vaccination. Every vaccine dose comprised 300 ug of mutant IDH1 20-mer peptide plus topical imiquimod. The method was immunoSEQ multiplex PCR; TCRdb's version includes in-frame clones alone and lacks a portion of them. This sample yields about 83,000 clones, of which about 91% are seen a single time; 0.56% belongs to the top ten. A remark on this clone: Its antigen is still unknown.

Germline V gene data show CDR1 as LGHNA and CDR2 as YNFKEQ. The CDR3 has 17 amino acids. The V and J ends lost 6 bases and 0 bases, in that order; junction bases with no gene match: 14. The receptor comes from a woman between 45 and 60 years old with glioma. Source: PBMCs, taken from a glioma patient whose treatment included an IDH1 peptide vaccine. The rearrangement links TRBV4-2 to TRBJ2-7; 7 positions match TRBD2. For the CDR3, the DNA is TGTGCCAGCAGTTACCTAGCGGAAGCTACGACCTCCTACGAGCAGTACTTC. Translated, it gives CASSYLAEATTSYEQYF.